This entry describes one T cell receptor (beta chain). The data were taken from a study of T cell changes during pregnancy in multiple sclerosis. Deletions cut 8 bases from V and 2 bases from J, with 10 bases between. The V gene's germline CDR1 is MNHNY and CDR2 SVGAGI (reference sequence). The CDR3 contains 12 residues. Sequencing was performed with immunoSEQ multiplex PCR; in TCRdb, only in-frame clones are kept and a portion is missing. The sample consists of about 20,000 clones, roughly 90% of them appearing once. The sequence derives from a female donor in good health, enrolled as a control in a pregnancy study. The chain recombines TRBV6-6 with TRBJ2-7; D might be TRBD1 (6 bases). Sequencing used CD8+ T cells from peripheral blood mononuclear cells, obtained in the second trimester of pregnancy. The CDR3 sequence: CASAGTTYEQYF. The CDR3 DNA sequence: TGTGCCAGCGCCGGGACAACCTACGAGCAGTACTTC.